These 19 T cell receptor beta chains were sequenced from one sample in a study of shared clonotypes between healthy human individuals. Here immunoSEQ multiplex PCR was the method, and the copy in TCRdb shows in-frame clones only, minus some. Among about 340,000 clones listed, about 73% were seen once. Source material: memory CD4+ T cells sorted from blood. The subset is: CD45RA-negative fraction. The receptors derive from a young man in good health.

The chain recombines TRBV7-2 with TRBJ2-5; weak D call: TRBD2 (5 bases). CDR1 SGHTA and CDR2 FQGNSA come from the germline V gene. V was trimmed by 1 base and J by 1 base, leaving 13 bases between them. CDR3 length: 16 residues. The CDR3 sequence is CASSLGGNPVQETQYF. CDR3 DNA sequence: TGTGCCAGCAGCTTAGGAGGGAACCCGGTCCAAGAGACCCAGTACTTC.

The V gene is TRBV7-9, the J gene TRBJ1-4; D call uncertain. The CDR3 loop spans 13 amino acids. Trimming pared 1 base from V and 8 bases from J, leaving 8 bases between. The germline CDR1 and CDR2 sequences are SEHNR and FQNEAQ (reference sequence). In DNA, the CDR3 is TGTGCCAGCAGCTTAGGACATTCAGAAAAACTGTTTTTT. Its translation: CASSLGHSEKLFF.

The chain employs TRBV4-1 and TRBJ1-5; unclear D gene. Trimming shortened V by 0 bases and J by 1 base, and 7 bases separated the two germline ends. This CDR3 has 15 amino acids. Germline V CDR1 and CDR2: MGHRA, YSYEKL. The CDR3: CASSQDPMSNQPQHF. CDR3 nucleotides: TGCGCCAGCAGCCAAGATCCAATGAGCAATCAGCCCCAGCATTTT.

This clone was counted at least ten times. The chain couples TRBV19 to TRBJ1-1; D is ambiguous. Between the trimmed V and J ends, which lost 7 bases and 1 base, there was a span of 7 bases. Germline values: CDR1 LNHDA, CDR2 SQIVND (reference sequence). The CDR3 totals 12 residues. The CDR3 DNA follows: TGTGCCAGTATTCGGACGAACACTGAAGCTTTCTTT. Amino acids: CASIRTNTEAFF.

This clone was counted once. The chain employs TRBV30 and TRBJ2-3, with D possibly being TRBD2 (5 bases). Germline V CDR1 and CDR2: GTSNPN, SVGIG (reference sequence). The V end was cut by 8 bases, the J end by 6 bases, with 12 bases between. The CDR3 is 11 amino acids. The CDR3, as DNA: TGTGCCCGAACCCAGCGGGATACGCAGTATTTT. Its translation is CARTQRDTQYF.

The chain links TRBV28 to TRBJ2-1; possible D gene TRBD1, 6 bases. This CDR3 spans 15 amino acids. Trimming removed 5 bases from V and 2 bases from J, with 13 bases in between. CDR1 and CDR2 (germline): MDHEN, SYDVKM. CDR3 DNA: TGTGCCAGCAGTGGGGGCAGGGTTACCTACAATGAGCAGTTCTTC. It translates to CASSGGRVTYNEQFF.

This chain uses TRBV27 with TRBJ1-2, with 8 nucleotides matching TRBD1. The junction had 8 bases not matched to a gene; V was cut back by 6 bases and J by 8 bases. The CDR3 is 13 amino acids. Germline values: CDR1 MNHEY, CDR2 SMNVEV (reference sequence). The CDR3 here is CASSVDRVRGYTF. The CDR3 DNA follows: TGTGCCAGCAGCGTGGACAGGGTGAGAGGCTACACCTTC.

The chain combines TRBV7-6 with TRBJ1-4, with TRBD1 as a possible D gene (5 bases). The CDR3 has 14 residues. Germline V gene sequence: CDR1 SGHVS, CDR2 FNYEAQ. V was cut by 3 bases and J by 6 bases, with 11 bases left in between. The CDR3 sequence: CASSFSRAYEKLFF. CDR3 sequence (DNA): TGTGCCAGCAGCTTCTCCAGGGCCTATGAAAAACTGTTTTTT.

The CDR3 protein is CASREAGEETQYF. The CDR3 DNA reads as TGTGCCAGCCGGGAGGCAGGGGAAGAGACCCAGTACTTC. The chain employs TRBV28 and TRBJ2-5, with D tentatively TRBD2 (7 bases). The V end lost 8 bases, the J end lost 3 bases, and 13 bases lay between the germline ends. The CDR3 contains 13 residues. CDR1 and CDR2 (germline): MDHEN, SYDVKM.

In DNA, the CDR3 is TGTGCCACCGTGACAGGGCGCACCGGGGAGCTGTTTTTT. The encoded protein is CATVTGRTGELFF. The chain employs TRBV5-4 and TRBJ2-2; the match to TRBD1 covers 7 bases. The V gene's germline CDR1 is SGHNT and CDR2 YYREEE (reference sequence). V lost 9 bases to trimming and J lost 4 bases; unmatched junction nucleotides: 6. The CDR3 runs 13 residues.

The V call is TRBV15, the J call TRBJ1-1; D is possibly TRBD1 (5 bases). The CDR3 consists of 15 residues. Germline CDR1 is LNHNV and CDR2 is YYDKDF (reference sequence). V lost 2 bases to trimming and J lost 4 bases, with 14 bases between them. CDR3 region: CATSRPLGGGTEAFF. The CDR3 DNA sequence: TGTGCCACCAGCAGACCCTTGGGGGGGGGCACTGAAGCTTTCTTT.

A single count supports this clone. V gene TRBV11-3 combines with J gene TRBJ2-7; D is possibly TRBD2 (5 bases). Germline V gene lookup returns CDR1 SGHNT and CDR2 YENEEA. Trimming cost V 6 bases and J 3 bases, with 12 bases left between them. The CDR3 spans 13 residues. The CDR3, as DNA: TGTGCCAGCAGTTTCAGGACTGGCTACGAGCAGTACTTC. Protein: CASSFRTGYEQYF.

This clone appeared a single time. This chain uses TRBV2 with TRBJ2-7; 7 nucleotides align to TRBD1. The CDR3 runs to 15 residues. Trimming at V came to 6 bases and at J to 0 bases, leaving 8 bases not matched to a gene. Per the germline V gene, CDR1 is SNHLY and CDR2 is FYNNEI. The CDR3 region has the DNA TGTGCCAGCAGCGATGGGACAGCCTTCTCCTACGAGCAGTACTTC. It translates to CASSDGTAFSYEQYF.

The chain joins TRBV28 to TRBJ2-1; 13 nucleotides align to TRBD2. The CDR3 totals 16 residues. Germline CDR1 reads MDHEN; CDR2 reads SYDVKM. The V and J ends lost 4 bases and 6 bases, in that order; junction bases with no gene match: 6. The CDR3 region is CASSSSTSGRTNEQFF. For the CDR3, the DNA is TGTGCCAGCAGTTCCTCGACTAGCGGGAGGACCAATGAGCAGTTCTTC. The full variable domain, rest sourced from reference TRBV28 and TRBJ2-1, is DVKVTQSSRYLVKRTGEKVFLECVQDMDHENMFWYRQDPGLGLRLIYFSYDVKMKEKGDIPEGYSVSREKKERFSLILESASTNQTSMYLCASSSSTSGRTNEQFFGPGTRLTVL.

V is TRBV5-1 and J is TRBJ2-7; perhaps TRBD1 as D (5 bases). CDR3 size: 14 residues. Germline CDR1 and CDR2: SGHRS and YFSETQ. V was cut by 5 bases and J by 2 bases, with 14 bases left in between. The CDR3 spells CASRRQSSTYEQYF. CDR3 bases: TGCGCCAGCAGAAGACAGTCCAGCACCTACGAGCAGTACTTC.

Written as DNA, the CDR3 is TGTGCCAGTGGTCGACAGGGTACAAACATTCAGTACTTC. As protein: CASGRQGTNIQYF. The V and J genes are TRBV19 and TRBJ2-4; 7 nucleotides agree with TRBD1. The CDR3 length is 13 residues. After removal of 8 bases from V and 6 bases from J, the junction contained 7 bases not matched to a gene. Germline V gene data show CDR1 as LNHDA and CDR2 as SQIVND (reference sequence). Together with reference TRBV19 and TRBJ2-4, the CDR3 gives the full variable domain: DGGITQSPKYLFRKEGQNVTLSCEQNLNHDAMYWYRQDPGQGLRLIYYSQIVNDFQKGDIAEGYSVSREKKESFPLTVTSAQKNPTAFYLCASGRQGTNIQYFGAGTRLSVL.

This chain joins TRBV5-1 and TRBJ2-3; D possibly corresponds to TRBD2 (6 bases). The V gene lost 0 bases and the J gene lost 2 bases, with 10 bases spanning the gap. Per the germline V gene, CDR1 is SGHRS and CDR2 is YFSETQ. The CDR3 is made up of 15 amino acids. This CDR3 is CASSLVGGITDTQYF. The CDR3 bases are TGCGCCAGCAGCTTGGTAGGAGGGATCACAGATACGCAGTATTTT.

This clone has more than one count but fewer than ten. The rearrangement joins TRBV2 to TRBJ2-5; D gene uncertain. The J call may be in error: the DNA end matches TRBJ2-7 better. Germline V lookup: CDR1 SNHLY, CDR2 FYNNEI. The CDR3 contains 13 residues. CDR3 amino acids: CASSLSPAYEQYF. The CDR3 bases are TGTGCCAGCAGTCTGTCCCCTGCCTACGAGCAGTACTTC.

The rearrangement uses TRBV4-3 and TRBJ2-7; TRBD1 might be the D (6 bases). Germline V CDR1 and CDR2: LGHNA, YSLEER. The CDR3 has 16 residues. V shed 0 bases and J shed 6 bases, with 18 bases lying between them. CDR3 in DNA: TGCGCCAGCAGCCAAGATGACCCCCGCAGGGGTGGCGAGCAGTACTTC. Its translation is CASSQDDPRRGGEQYF.